Below, 3 T cell receptor beta chains from the same sample are listed, as sequenced in a study of T cells in Graves' hyperthyroidism and ophthalmopathy. RNA transcripts yielded amplified TCR beta CDR3 regions. The HTBI primer set served for first-round RT-PCR of the TCR CDR3. TCRdb itself ran the multiplex PCR reads through MiXCR, one entry per CDR3 protein. The table records some 250,000 distinct CDR3 sequences, roughly 14% of them present only once. The sequenced sample consisted of blood. These receptors were collected from a woman in her thirties or forties with Graves' hyperthyroidism that later progressed to Graves' ophthalmopathy.

This clonotype was found a few times. With a much larger clone just one base away, this may be a read error. The V gene is TRBV28, the J gene TRBJ1-2; D not resolved. The CDR3 has 12 amino acids. Germline loops: CDR1 MDHEN, CDR2 SYDVKM. The V and J ends lost 3 bases and 6 bases respectively, with 8 bases between them. In nucleotides, the CDR3 is TGTGCCAGCAGTTTGAGGCACCATGGCTACACCTTC. It is translated as CASSLRHHGYTF.

This rearrangement joins TRBV11-2 to TRBJ2-3; 14 nucleotides match TRBD2. This CDR3 spans 17 amino acids. CDR1 and CDR2 from the germline V gene are SGHAT and FQNNGV. Trimming cost V 5 bases and J 4 bases; bases outside gene matches: 8. The CDR3 here is CASSGGLAGEGSDTQYF. CDR3 nucleotides: TGTGCCAGCAGCGGGGGACTAGCGGGAGAAGGATCAGATACGCAGTATTTT.

This clonotype was seen repeatedly, ten times or more. This rearrangement joins TRBV20-1 to TRBJ1-6, with D possibly being TRBD1 (6 bases). The germline gives CDR1 DFQATT, CDR2 SNEGSKA (reference sequence). This CDR3 is built from 14 residues. The V end lost 5 bases, the J end lost 5 bases, and 13 bases lay between the germline ends. CDR3 nucleotide sequence: TGCAGTGCTTCCCTGTCAGGGGATAATTCACCCCTCCACTTT. Protein sequence: CSASLSGDNSPLHF.